This T cell receptor (beta chain) is drawn from a study of blood T cell repertoires in COVID-19. Profiled with immunoSEQ multiplex PCR; TCRdb holds only in-frame clones, not every one. Among under 85,000 clones listed, roughly 85% were seen once. The CDR3 covers 12 residues. Germline V gene lookup returns CDR1 SGHRS and CDR2 YFSETQ. V lost 4 bases to trimming and J lost 7 bases, with 11 bases between them. The TCR sequence derives from a man at least 80 years old with acute or convalescent COVID-19. The V gene is TRBV5-1, the J gene TRBJ1-1, with a possible D match to TRBD1 (6 bases). Source material: peripheral blood. The CDR3 region has the DNA TGCGCCAGCAGCCTTAGGACAGATGAAGCTTTCTTT. It specifies CASSLRTDEAFF.